One and the same sample provided the 21 T cell receptor beta chains below, sequenced in a study of spatial heterogeneity in lung cancer. TCRdb called the 5' RACE reads again in MiXCR, with one record for every CDR3 protein. The repertoire includes 30,000 to 45,000 distinct CDR3 sequences, around 7.5% of them detected once, and 25% to 30% sits in the top ten. Time point: sample taken at primary tumor resection. The sample was PBMCs, taken at surgery. These receptors were taken from a male donor with early-stage non-small cell lung cancer.

This clonotype was seen many times. V gene TRBV12-3 or TRBV12-4 combines with J gene TRBJ1-1; D may be TRBD1 (6 bases). The length of the CDR3 is 15 residues. Trimming took off 5 bases at V and 2 bases at J, with 15 bases between the two ends. This chain's CDR3 is CASSPPRGINTEAFF. In DNA form, the CDR3 reads TGTGCCAGCAGTCCCCCCAGGGGTATCAACACTGAAGCTTTCTTT.

In this sample, this clonotype turned up many times. The chain recombines TRBV7-2 with TRBJ2-3; 12 bases are shared with TRBD2. Germline V lookup: CDR1 SGHTA, CDR2 FQGNSA. The CDR3 contains 15 residues. V lost 5 bases and J lost 4; bases outside the gene matches: 4. CDR3 amino acids: CASSRLAGVPDTQYF. DNA for the CDR3: TGTGCCAGCAGCAGACTAGCGGGAGTTCCAGATACGCAGTATTTT.

This clonotype has just a few counts. This rearrangement joins TRBV7-9 to TRBJ2-5; the D gene is possibly TRBD1 (6 bases). The CDR3 length is 15 residues. With 5 bases removed from V and 5 bases from J, the gap between germline ends came to 18 bases. Germline CDR1 reads SEHNR; CDR2 reads FQNEAQ (reference sequence). The CDR3 nucleotides read TGTGCCAGCAGCAACGGCGGGCCGAGGGGGGAGACCCAGTACTTC. Residues: CASSNGGPRGETQYF.

The rearrangement joins TRBV20-1 to TRBJ1-1; 12 bases line up with TRBD1. The CDR3 is 13 amino acids. The germline CDR1 and CDR2 sequences are DFQATT and SNEGSKA (reference sequence). The V gene end was trimmed by 5 bases and the J gene end by 7 bases; junction bases not matched to a gene: 5. The CDR3 is CSAGDRGPFEAFF. The CDR3 bases are TGCAGTGCTGGGGACAGGGGGCCATTTGAAGCTTTCTTT.

The V gene is TRBV3-1, the J gene TRBJ1-1; the D gene is possibly TRBD1 (5 bases). The CDR3 contains 12 residues. Germline CDR1 LGHDT, CDR2 YNNKEL (reference sequence). Trimming pared 2 bases from V and 8 bases from J, leaving 9 bases between. CDR3 residues: CASSQPGPEAFF. The CDR3 DNA reads TGTGCCAGCAGCCAACCGGGGCCCGAAGCTTTCTTT. Full variable domain (rest looked up from reference TRBV3-1 and TRBJ1-1): DTAVSQTPKYLVTQMGNDKSIKCEQNLGHDTMYWYKQDSKKFLKIMFSYNNKELIINETVPNRFSPKSPDKAHLNLHINSLELGDSAVYFCASSQPGPEAFFGQGTRLTVV.

This clonotype was seen a handful of times. J is TRBJ1-1 and V is TRBV18; D is perhaps TRBD1 (5 bases). The germline CDR1 and CDR2 sequences are KGHSH and LQKENI. The CDR3 has 16 amino acids. Trimming took 1 base from V and 5 from J, leaving 17 bases between them. The CDR3 loop reads CASSPLRQIRRTEAFF. CDR3 nucleotides: TGTGCCAGCTCACCACTACGACAGATACGGAGGACTGAAGCTTTCTTT. Full variable domain (outside the CDR3, taken from reference TRBV18 and TRBJ1-1): NAGVMQNPRHLVRRRGQEARLRCSPMKGHSHVYWYRQLPEEGLKFMVYLQKENIIDESGMPKERFSAEFPKEGPSILRIQQVVRGDSAAYFCASSPLRQIRRTEAFFGQGTRLTVV.

V usage is TRBV7-2 and J usage is TRBJ2-7, with TRBD2 matching over 13 bases. V was pared by 5 bases and J by 3 bases, with 7 bases of the junction left unmatched. The CDR3 covers 16 residues. Germline-derived CDR1 and CDR2 are SGHTA and FQGNSA. Written as DNA, the CDR3 is TGTGCCAGCAGCCCTATGGGGACTAGCGGGGTCTACGAGCAGTACTTC. This codes for CASSPMGTSGVYEQYF.

The sample holds many counts of this clonotype. The V and J genes are TRBV2 and TRBJ2-3, with 8 bases aligning to TRBD2. From germline, CDR1 is SNHLY and CDR2 FYNNEI. This CDR3 contains 15 residues. V gave up 10 bases and J gave up 4 bases; unmatched junction bases: 13. The CDR3 reads CATKAVAGLADTQYF. CDR3 DNA: TGTGCCACCAAAGCGGTAGCGGGGTTGGCAGATACGCAGTATTTT.

This clonotype was seen only a few times. CDR3 bases: TGCAGTGCTAGAGACACCGGGGGGGCAGGTTACGAGCAGTACTTC. This encodes CSARDTGGAGYEQYF. V and J are TRBV20-1 and TRBJ2-7, with 8 nucleotides matching TRBD2. CDR1 and CDR2 (germline): DFQATT, SNEGSKA (reference sequence). V trimming: 0 bases; J trimming: 4 bases; junction bases outside the gene matches: 8. This CDR3 is 15 amino acids long.

Remarks on this clonotype: A much larger clone differs by one base, so this may be a read error. The chain joins TRBV6-5 to TRBJ1-1; D may be TRBD1 (5 bases). This CDR3 comprises 15 residues. The germline gives CDR1 MNHEY, CDR2 SVGAGI. In DNA, the CDR3 is TGTGCCAGCAGTTACTCGAAGCACAGGAACACTGAAGCTTACTTT. As protein: CASSYSKHRNTEAYF.

The table lists this clonotype with many counts. The chain combines TRBV6-5 with TRBJ1-5, with a possible D match to TRBD1 (5 bases). Trimming removed 6 bases at V and 3 bases at J, with 9 bases between. This CDR3 is 13 amino acids long. Germline CDR1 MNHEY, CDR2 SVGAGI. CDR3 amino acids: CASRLTVNQPQHF. The DNA for the CDR3 is TGTGCCAGCAGGCTGACAGTCAATCAGCCCCAGCATTTT.

This clonotype was recorded a few times. The chain recombines TRBV2 with TRBJ1-4; 7 bases align to TRBD1. Germline trimming cut 2 bases from V and 4 bases from J; bases unmatched to any gene: 4. Germline CDR1 and CDR2: SNHLY and FYNNEI. The CDR3 sequence is 15 residues long. CDR3 sequence: CASSEMGQSNEKLFF. DNA for the CDR3: TGTGCCAGCAGTGAAATGGGACAGAGTAATGAAAAACTGTTTTTT.

This clonotype was found many times. The chain couples TRBV19 to TRBJ1-5; D not certain. Germline CDR1 is LNHDA and CDR2 is SQIVND (reference sequence). The CDR3 contains 14 residues. V shed 5 bases and J shed 5 bases, with 13 bases lying between them. The CDR3 DNA reads as TGTGCCAGTAGTCTGGACCGGCCCTATCAGCCCCAGCATTTT. Translating it yields CASSLDRPYQPQHF.

In this sample, this clonotype turned up many times. The V call is TRBV4-2, the J call TRBJ1-2, with TRBD1 matching 8 bases. The CDR3 is made up of 13 amino acids. Germline V gene sequence: CDR1 LGHNA, CDR2 YNFKEQ. The V segment lost 3 bases and the J segment 6 bases; nucleotides outside the gene matches: 3. The CDR3 DNA reads TGTGCCAGCAGCCAGGCACAGGGGGATGGCTACACCTTC. Translating it yields CASSQAQGDGYTF.

This clonotype was picked up many times. V gene TRBV6-2 or TRBV6-3 combines with J gene TRBJ2-7, with 10 bases identical to TRBD1. The germline V gene has CDR1 MNHEY and CDR2 SVGEGT. This CDR3 spans 14 amino acids. The trim removed 5 bases at V and 2 bases at J, leaving 3 bases unmatched. CDR3 region: CASSVGQGAYEQYV. DNA for the CDR3: TGTGCCAGCAGTGTTGGACAGGGGGCCTACGAGCAGTACGTC.

This clonotype was seen at least ten times. The genes are TRBV7-3 and TRBJ1-1; 7 bases are shared with TRBD1. Germline CDR1 and CDR2: SGHTA and FQGTGA. The CDR3 sequence is 13 residues long. J lost 4 bases, V lost 5 bases, and 4 bases had no gene match. The CDR3 nucleotides read TGTGCCAGCAGCACCCAGGGGGGCACTGAAGCTTTCTTT. This codes for CASSTQGGTEAFF. The full variable domain, rest sourced from reference TRBV7-3 and TRBJ1-1, is GAGVSQTPSNKVTEKGKYVELRCDPISGHTALYWYRQSLGQGPEFLIYFQGTGAADDSGLPNDRFFAVRPEGSVSTLKIQRTERGDSAVYLCASSTQGGTEAFFGQGTRLTVV.

A few counts support this clonotype. The chain uses TRBV30 and TRBJ2-6; D is possibly TRBD1 (5 bases). Trimming removed 5 bases at V and 2 bases at J, with 7 bases between. CDR1 is GTSNPN and CDR2 is SVGIG in the germline V gene (reference sequence). CDR3 length equals 13 residues. The CDR3 nucleotides are TGTGCCTGGTTGACAGCTGGGGCCAACGTCCTGACTTTC. It encodes CAWLTAGANVLTF.

In this sample, this clonotype turned up many times. V and J are TRBV20-1 and TRBJ2-3; 13 nucleotides agree with TRBD2. Germline loops: CDR1 DFQATT, CDR2 SNEGSKA (reference sequence). V lost 3 bases to trimming and J lost 6 bases; unmatched junction nucleotides: 3. The CDR3 covers 14 residues. The CDR3 bases are TGCAGTGCTAGCCTGACTAGCGGGAGGGATACGCAGTATTTT. It encodes CSASLTSGRDTQYF.

This clonotype has just a few counts. The chain recombines TRBV12-3 or TRBV12-4 with TRBJ1-1, with 7 nucleotides matching TRBD1. The CDR3 is made up of 16 amino acids. Trimming at V came to 6 bases and at J to 3 bases, leaving 13 bases not matched to a gene. The CDR3 sequence is CASSRQTQGGDTEAFF. The CDR3 DNA is TGTGCCAGCAGCCGACAAACGCAGGGGGGGGACACTGAAGCTTTCTTT.

The V and J genes are TRBV20-1 and TRBJ1-3, with TRBD1 identical over 8 bases. V shed 0 bases, J shed 5 bases, and the junction held 3 bases outside the gene matches. The CDR3 is 14 residues long. Germline loops: CDR1 DFQATT, CDR2 SNEGSKA (reference sequence). CDR3 bases: TGCAGTGCTAGAGAATGGACAGGGCGAAACACCATATATTTT. Encoded protein: CSAREWTGRNTIYF.

The table lists this clonotype with many counts. J is TRBJ2-1 and V is TRBV9; 9 bases are a match to TRBD2. With 7 bases clipped from V and 6 bases from J, the junction kept 5 bases outside the gene matches. Germline assignment: CDR1 SGDLS and CDR2 YYNGEE. The CDR3 covers 13 residues. Here the CDR3 reads CASGAGGPNEQFF. The CDR3 nucleotides are TGTGCCAGCGGAGCGGGAGGCCCCAATGAGCAGTTCTTC.